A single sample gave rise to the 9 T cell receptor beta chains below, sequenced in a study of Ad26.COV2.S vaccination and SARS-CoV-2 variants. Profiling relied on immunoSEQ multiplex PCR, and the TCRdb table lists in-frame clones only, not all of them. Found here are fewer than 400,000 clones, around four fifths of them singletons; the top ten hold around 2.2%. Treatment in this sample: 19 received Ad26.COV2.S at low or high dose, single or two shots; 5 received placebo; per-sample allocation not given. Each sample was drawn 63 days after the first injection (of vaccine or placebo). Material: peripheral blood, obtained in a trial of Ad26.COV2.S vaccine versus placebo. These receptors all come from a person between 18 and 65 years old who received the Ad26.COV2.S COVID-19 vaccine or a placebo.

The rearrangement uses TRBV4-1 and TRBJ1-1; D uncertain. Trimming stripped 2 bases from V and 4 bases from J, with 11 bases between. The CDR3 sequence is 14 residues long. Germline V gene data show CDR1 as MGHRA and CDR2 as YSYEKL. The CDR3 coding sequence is TGCGCCAGCAGCCAAAGTAGCCTCGCCACTGAAGCTTTCTTT. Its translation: CASSQSSLATEAFF.

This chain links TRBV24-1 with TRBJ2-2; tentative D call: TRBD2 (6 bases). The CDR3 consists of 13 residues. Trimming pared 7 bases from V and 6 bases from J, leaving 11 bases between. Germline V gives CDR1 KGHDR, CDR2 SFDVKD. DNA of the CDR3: TGTGCCACCAGCACCCGGGGGTCCGGGGAGCTGTTTTTT. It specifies CATSTRGSGELFF.

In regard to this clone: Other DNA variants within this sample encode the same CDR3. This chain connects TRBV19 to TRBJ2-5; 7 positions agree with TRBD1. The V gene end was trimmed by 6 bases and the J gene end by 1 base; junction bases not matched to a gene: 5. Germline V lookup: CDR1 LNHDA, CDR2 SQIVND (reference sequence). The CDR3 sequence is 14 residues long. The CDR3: CASSPTGSQETQYF. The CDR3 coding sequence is TGTGCCAGTAGCCCGACAGGGTCCCAAGAGACCCAGTACTTC.

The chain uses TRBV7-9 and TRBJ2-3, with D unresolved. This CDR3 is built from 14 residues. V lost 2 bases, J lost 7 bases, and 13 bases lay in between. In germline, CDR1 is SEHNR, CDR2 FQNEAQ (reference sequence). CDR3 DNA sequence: TGTGCCAGCAGCTTACAAGGTGTTTTGAATACGCAGTATTTT. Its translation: CASSLQGVLNTQYF.

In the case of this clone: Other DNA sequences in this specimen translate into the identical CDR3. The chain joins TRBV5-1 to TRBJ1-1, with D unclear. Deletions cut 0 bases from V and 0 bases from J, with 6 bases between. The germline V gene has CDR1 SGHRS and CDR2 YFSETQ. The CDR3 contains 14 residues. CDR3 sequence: CASSLDGLNTEAFF. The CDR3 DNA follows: TGCGCCAGCAGCTTGGATGGGTTGAACACTGAAGCTTTCTTT. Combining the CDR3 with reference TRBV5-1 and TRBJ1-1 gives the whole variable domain KAGVTQTPRYLIKTRGQQVTLSCSPISGHRSVSWYQQTPGQGLQFLFEYFSETQRNKGNFPGRFSGRQFSNSRSEMNVSTLELGDSALYLCASSLDGLNTEAFFGQGTRLTVV.

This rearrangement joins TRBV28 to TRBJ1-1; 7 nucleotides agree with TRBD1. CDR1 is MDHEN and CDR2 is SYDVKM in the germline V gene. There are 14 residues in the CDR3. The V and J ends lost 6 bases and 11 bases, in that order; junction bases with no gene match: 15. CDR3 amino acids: CASSQTGVTIIAFF. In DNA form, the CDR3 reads TGTGCCAGCAGCCAAACAGGGGTCACCATCATTGCTTTCTTT.

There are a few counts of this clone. The CDR3 bases are TGTGCCAGCAGCCAAGAAACCAGGGGTTCACCCCTCCACTTT. It specifies CASSQETRGSPLHF. This chain joins TRBV4-2 and TRBJ1-6, with D perhaps matching TRBD1 (6 bases). Germline V gene sequence: CDR1 LGHNA, CDR2 YNFKEQ. The CDR3 loop spans 14 amino acids. V lost 0 bases to trimming and J lost 9 bases, with 9 bases between them.

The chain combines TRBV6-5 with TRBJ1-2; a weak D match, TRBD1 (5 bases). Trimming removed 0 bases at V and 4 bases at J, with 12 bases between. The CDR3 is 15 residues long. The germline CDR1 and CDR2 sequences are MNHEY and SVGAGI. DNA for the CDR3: TGTGCCAGCAGTTACTCGGGACGAGGGCGCTATGGCTACACCTTC. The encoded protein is CASSYSGRGRYGYTF.

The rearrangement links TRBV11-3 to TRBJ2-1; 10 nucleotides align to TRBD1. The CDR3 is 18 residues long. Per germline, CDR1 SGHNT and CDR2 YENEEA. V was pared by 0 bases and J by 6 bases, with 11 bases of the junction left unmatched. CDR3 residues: CASSLEGLGTGVGNEQFF. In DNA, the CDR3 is TGTGCCAGCAGCTTAGAAGGTCTGGGGACAGGGGTAGGCAATGAGCAGTTCTTC. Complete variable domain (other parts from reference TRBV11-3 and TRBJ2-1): EAGVVQSPRYKIIEKKQPVAFWCNPISGHNTLYWYLQNLGQGPELLIRYENEEAVDDSQLPKDRFSAERLKGVDSTLKIQPAELGDSAVYLCASSLEGLGTGVGNEQFFGPGTRLTVL.